What follows are 10 T cell receptor beta chains derived from one specimen sequenced in a study of cytomegalovirus exposure and HLA in healthy donors. The PCR made use of 60 Vbeta and 13 Jbeta primers. Data came from immunoSEQ multiplex PCR; TCRdb stores just in-frame clones and leaves some out. The listing contains approximately 80,000 clones. The sequenced sample was PBMCs. These receptor sequences come from a woman between 25 and 40 years old in good health and CMV-seronegative.

The chain joins TRBV5-1 to TRBJ2-2; tentative D call: TRBD2 (6 bases). CDR3 length: 15 residues. In germline, CDR1 is SGHRS, CDR2 YFSETQ. V lost 2 bases and J lost 4, with 12 bases in between. The CDR3 loop reads CASSLGIGGTGELFF. The CDR3 nucleotides are TGCGCCAGCAGCTTAGGAATCGGGGGCACCGGGGAGCTGTTTTTT.

The chain links TRBV6-5 to TRBJ2-7, with TRBD1 identical over 12 bases. Germline assignment: CDR1 MNHEY and CDR2 SVGAGI. The CDR3 has 15 amino acids. After removal of 6 bases from V and 3 bases from J, the junction contained 6 bases not matched to a gene. The CDR3 bases are TGTGCCAGCAGGGGGACAGGGGGCGAAATCTACGAGCAGTACTTC. Translated: CASRGTGGEIYEQYF.

This chain links TRBV2 with TRBJ1-6; possible D gene TRBD1, 5 bases. Germline values: CDR1 SNHLY, CDR2 FYNNEI. The CDR3 has 15 residues. The ends were cut back, 4 bases at V and 6 bases at J, with 13 bases in the middle. The CDR3 region has the DNA TGTGCCAGCAGTGCCGGGACTGGCGCTAATTCACCCCTCCACTTT. Translating it yields CASSAGTGANSPLHF. Full variable domain (remainder filled in from reference TRBV2 and TRBJ1-6): EPEVTQTPSHQVTQMGQEVILRCVPISNHLYFYWYRQILGQKVEFLVSFYNNEISEKSEIFDDQFSVERPDGSNFTLKIRSTKLEDSAMYFCASSAGTGANSPLHFGNGTRLTVT.

V is TRBV5-4 and J is TRBJ2-3; D is perhaps TRBD2 (7 bases). Per the germline V gene, CDR1 is SGHNT and CDR2 is YYREEE (reference sequence). This CDR3 comprises 15 residues. The V end was cut by 2 bases, the J end by 0 bases, with 10 bases between. The CDR3 sequence: CASSFGGASTDTQYF. CDR3 DNA sequence: TGTGCCAGCAGCTTTGGGGGGGCTAGCACAGATACGCAGTATTTT.

J is TRBJ2-7 and V is TRBV6-5; possibly TRBD1 for D (5 bases). Trimming stripped 6 bases from V and 1 base from J, with 13 bases between. The CDR3 consists of 14 residues. Germline-derived CDR1 and CDR2 are MNHEY and SVGAGI. CDR3 nucleotides: TGTGCCAGCAGCATTGGACATAGTTCCTACGAGCAGTACTTC. Protein product: CASSIGHSSYEQYF.

This chain links TRBV30 with TRBJ1-1, with no clear D. Trimming cost V 7 bases and J 4 bases, with 13 bases left between them. This CDR3 has 12 amino acids. Germline CDR1 reads GTSNPN; CDR2 reads SVGIG (reference sequence). The CDR3 DNA reads TGTGCCTCGAAGCGGGTTTTCACTGAAGCTTTCTTT. This codes for CASKRVFTEAFF.

This chain uses TRBV2 with TRBJ1-6; TRBD1 might be the D (6 bases). The CDR3 spans 14 residues. Germline CDR1 is SNHLY and CDR2 is FYNNEI. Trimming removed 7 bases from V and 10 bases from J, with 17 bases in between. The CDR3 reads CASNLGGRGSPLHF. CDR3 DNA sequence: TGTGCCAGCAATTTAGGGGGGAGGGGATCACCCCTCCACTTT.

This chain connects TRBV6-1 to TRBJ2-3; 7 positions match TRBD1. Germline loops: CDR1 MNHNS, CDR2 SASEGT. The CDR3 consists of 14 residues. V trimming: 6 bases; J trimming: 3 bases; junction bases outside the gene matches: 6. Written as DNA, the CDR3 is TGTGCCAGCAGACCTACAGGGGAAACAGATACGCAGTATTTT. Translation gives CASRPTGETDTQYF.

The chain combines TRBV19 with TRBJ2-5; 7 positions match TRBD1. The ends lost 5 bases at V and 5 bases at J; junction bases unmatched: 14. The CDR3 sequence is 16 residues long. Germline V gene lookup returns CDR1 LNHDA and CDR2 SQIVND (reference sequence). CDR3 bases: TGTGCCAGTAGTCCCCGGGGACAGAGTCCGTGGGAGACCCAGTACTTC. Amino acid sequence: CASSPRGQSPWETQYF.

CDR3 bases: TGCGCCAGCAGCACATTACAGGGATCGGACTACGAGCAGTACTTC. Amino acid sequence: CASSTLQGSDYEQYF. V is TRBV4-1 and J is TRBJ2-7, with D possibly TRBD1 on 6 matching bases. Trimming shortened V by 5 bases and J by 3 bases, and 17 bases separated the two germline ends. Germline V CDR1 and CDR2: MGHRA, YSYEKL. The CDR3 covers 15 residues.